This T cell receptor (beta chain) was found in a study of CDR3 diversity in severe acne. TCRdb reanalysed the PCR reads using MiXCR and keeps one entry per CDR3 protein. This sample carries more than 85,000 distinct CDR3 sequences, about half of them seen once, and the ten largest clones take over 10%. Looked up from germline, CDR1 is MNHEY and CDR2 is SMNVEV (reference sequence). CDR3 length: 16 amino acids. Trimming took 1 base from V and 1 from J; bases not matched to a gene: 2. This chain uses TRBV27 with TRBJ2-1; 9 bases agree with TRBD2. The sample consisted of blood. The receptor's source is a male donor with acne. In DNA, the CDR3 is TGTGCCAGCAGTTTATTTAGCGGGAGTTCCTACAATGAGCAGTTCTTC. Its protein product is CASSLFSGSSYNEQFF.